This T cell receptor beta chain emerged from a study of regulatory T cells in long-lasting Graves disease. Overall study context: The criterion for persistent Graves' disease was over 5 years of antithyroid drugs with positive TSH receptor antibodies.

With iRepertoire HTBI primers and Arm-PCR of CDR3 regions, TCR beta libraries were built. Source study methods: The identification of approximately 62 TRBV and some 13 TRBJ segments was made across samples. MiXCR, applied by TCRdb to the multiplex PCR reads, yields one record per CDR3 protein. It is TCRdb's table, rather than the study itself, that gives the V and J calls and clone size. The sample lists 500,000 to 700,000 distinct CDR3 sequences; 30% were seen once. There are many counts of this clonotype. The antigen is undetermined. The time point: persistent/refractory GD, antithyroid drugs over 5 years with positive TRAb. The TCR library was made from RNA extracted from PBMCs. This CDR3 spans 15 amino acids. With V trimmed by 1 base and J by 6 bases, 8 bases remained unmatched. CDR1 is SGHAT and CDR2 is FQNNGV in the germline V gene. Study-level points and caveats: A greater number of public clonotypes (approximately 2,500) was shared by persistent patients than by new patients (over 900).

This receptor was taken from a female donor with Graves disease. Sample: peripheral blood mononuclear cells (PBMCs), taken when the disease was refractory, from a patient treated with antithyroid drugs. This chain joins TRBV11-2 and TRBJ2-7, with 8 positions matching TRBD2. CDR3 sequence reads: CASSLAASGQIEQYF. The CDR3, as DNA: TGTGCCAGCAGCTTAGCGGCTAGCGGGCAAATCGAGCAGTACTTC. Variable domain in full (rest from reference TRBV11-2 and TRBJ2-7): EAGVAQSPRYKIIEKRQSVAFWCNPISGHATLYWYQQILGQGPKLLIQFQNNGVVDDSQLPKDRFSAERLKGVDSTLKIQPAKLEDSAVYLCASSLAASGQIEQYFGPGTRLTVT.